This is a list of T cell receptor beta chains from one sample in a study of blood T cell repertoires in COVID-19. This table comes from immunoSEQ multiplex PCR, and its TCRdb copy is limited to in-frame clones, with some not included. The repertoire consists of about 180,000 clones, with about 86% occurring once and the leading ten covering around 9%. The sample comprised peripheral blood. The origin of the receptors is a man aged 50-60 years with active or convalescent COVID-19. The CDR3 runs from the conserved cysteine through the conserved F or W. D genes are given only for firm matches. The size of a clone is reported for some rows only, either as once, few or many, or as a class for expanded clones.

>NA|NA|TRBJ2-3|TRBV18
CASSHGQLDTQYF
TGTGCCAGCTCCCATGGACAGTTAGATACGCAGTATTTT
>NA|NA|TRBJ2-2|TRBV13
CASSLGGRLFF
TGTGCCAGCAGCTTAGGGGGGCGGCTGTTTTTT
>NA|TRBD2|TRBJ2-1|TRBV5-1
CASRKTSGGNEQFF
TGCGCCAGCAGAAAAACTAGCGGGGGAAATGAGCAGTTCTTC
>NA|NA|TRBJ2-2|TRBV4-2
CASSQEVSGSGITGELFF
TGTGCCAGCAGCCAAGAGGTGTCTGGCTCGGGAATAACCGGGGAGCTGTTTTTT
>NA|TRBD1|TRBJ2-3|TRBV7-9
CASAGTGGINTQYF
TGTGCTTCTGCAGGGACAGGGGGAATAAATACGCAGTATTTT
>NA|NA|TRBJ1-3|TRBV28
CASSRSGSGNTIYF
TGTGCCAGCAGTAGGTCAGGTTCCGGAAACACCATATATTTT
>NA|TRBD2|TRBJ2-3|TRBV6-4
CASSDERERGTSTDTQYF
TGTGCCAGCAGTGACGAGAGGGAGCGGGGCACTTCAACGGATACGCAGTATTTT
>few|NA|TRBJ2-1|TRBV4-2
CASSQDSWNDFLNEQFF
TGTGCCAGCAGCCAAGATAGTTGGAACGACTTTTTAAATGAGCAGTTCTTC
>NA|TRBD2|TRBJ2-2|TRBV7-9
CASSTPAGTLNTGELFF
TGTGCCAGCAGCACCCCAGCGGGAACACTGAACACCGGGGAGCTGTTTTTT
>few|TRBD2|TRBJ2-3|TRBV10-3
CAISAGGSSTDTQYF
TGTGCCATCAGTGCTGGCGGGAGTAGCACAGATACGCAGTATTTT
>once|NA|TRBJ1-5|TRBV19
CASSIALTVNQPQHF
TGTGCCAGTAGTATAGCCTTGACAGTCAATCAGCCCCAGCATTTT
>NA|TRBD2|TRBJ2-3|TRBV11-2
CASSPFWGGGAEDTQYF
TGTGCCAGCAGCCCCTTCTGGGGCGGGGGGGCCGAAGATACGCAGTATTTT
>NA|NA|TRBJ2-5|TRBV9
CASSVDGGRETQYF
TGTGCCAGCAGCGTAGATGGAGGGCGTGAGACCCAGTACTTC
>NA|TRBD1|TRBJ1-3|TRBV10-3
CAISVSGQISGNTIYF
TGTGCCATCAGTGTATCGGGACAGATCTCTGGAAACACCATATATTTT
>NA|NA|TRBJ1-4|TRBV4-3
CASSQVEGNEKLFF
TGCGCCAGCAGCCAAGTGGAGGGGAATGAAAAACTGTTTTTT
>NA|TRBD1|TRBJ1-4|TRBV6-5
CASSPGTVGEKLFF
TGTGCCAGCAGCCCGGGGACAGTAGGTGAAAAACTGTTTTTT
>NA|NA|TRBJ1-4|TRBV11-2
CASSLAREKLFF
TGTGCCAGCAGCTTAGCGCGGGAAAAACTGTTTTTT
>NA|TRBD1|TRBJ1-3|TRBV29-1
CSVDRGDTIYF
TGCAGCGTGGACAGGGGGGACACCATATATTTT
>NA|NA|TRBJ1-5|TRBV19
CASSIPRRQVNQPQHF
TGTGCCAGTAGTATCCCCCGACGACAAGTCAATCAGCCCCAGCATTTT
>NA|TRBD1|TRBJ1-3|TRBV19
CASGGQSLGNTIYF
TGTGCCAGTGGGGGACAGAGCCTAGGAAACACCATATATTTT
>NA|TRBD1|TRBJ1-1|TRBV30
CAWGQGAYTEAFF
TGTGCCTGGGGACAGGGGGCGTACACTGAAGCTTTCTTT
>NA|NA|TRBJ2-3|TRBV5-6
CASSPRADTQYF
TGTGCCAGCAGCCCTCGGGCAGATACGCAGTATTTT
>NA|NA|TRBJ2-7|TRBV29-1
CSAPAAADSYEQYF
TGCAGCGCCCCGGCGGCAGCCGACTCCTACGAGCAGTACTTC
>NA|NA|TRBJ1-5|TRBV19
CASTGYSNQPQHF
TGTGCCAGTACAGGGTATAGCAATCAGCCCCAGCATTTT
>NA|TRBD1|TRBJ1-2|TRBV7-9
CASSLKGQKANYGYTF
TGTGCCAGCAGCCTGAAGGGACAGAAAGCTAACTATGGCTACACCTTC
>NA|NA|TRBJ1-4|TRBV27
CASSSSPRGTNEKLFF
TGTGCCAGCAGTTCCTCCCCCAGGGGAACTAATGAAAAACTGTTTTTT
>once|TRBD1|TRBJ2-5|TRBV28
CASSLMGQEETQYF
TGTGCCAGCAGTTTAATGGGACAGGAAGAGACCCAGTACTTC
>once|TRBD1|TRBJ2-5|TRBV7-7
CASSPAGTGGGETQYF
TGTGCCAGCAGCCCCGCCGGGACAGGGGGCGGGGAGACCCAGTACTTC
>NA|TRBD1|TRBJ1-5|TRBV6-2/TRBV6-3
CASSYSGQGSQPQHF
TGTGCCAGCAGTTACTCGGGACAGGGGTCTCAGCCCCAGCATTTT
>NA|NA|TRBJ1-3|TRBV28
CASTVFRRGSGNTIYF
TGTGCCAGCACGGTATTCCGGAGGGGCTCTGGAAACACCATATATTTT
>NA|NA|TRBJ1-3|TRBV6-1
CASSEGTFAGGTIYF
TGTGCCAGCAGTGAGGGGACATTCGCTGGCGGCACCATATATTTT
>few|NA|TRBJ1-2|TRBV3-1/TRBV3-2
CASSQQAGSNYGYTF
TGTGCCAGCAGCCAACAAGCTGGGAGTAACTATGGCTACACCTTC
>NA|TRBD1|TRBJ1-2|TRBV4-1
CASSQDGGQGGGYTF
TGCGCCAGCAGCCAAGATGGGGGACAGGGTGGTGGCTACACCTTC
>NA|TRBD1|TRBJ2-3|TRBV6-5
CASSWDRETDTQYF
TGTGCCAGCAGTTGGGACAGGGAGACAGATACGCAGTATTTT
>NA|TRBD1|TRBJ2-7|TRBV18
CASSDPGQGSNEQYF
TGTGCCAGCTCAGACCCGGGACAGGGTTCAAACGAGCAGTACTTC
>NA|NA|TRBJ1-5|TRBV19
CASSISIDPDQPQHF
TGTGCCAGTAGTATTTCAATCGATCCAGATCAGCCCCAGCATTTT
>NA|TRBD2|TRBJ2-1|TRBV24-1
CATSDFGTSGLSEQFF
TGTGCCACCAGTGATTTTGGGACTAGCGGTCTGAGTGAGCAGTTCTTC
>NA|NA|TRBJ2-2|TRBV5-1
CASSLWQGQTGELFF
TGCGCCAGCAGCTTGTGGCAGGGTCAGACCGGGGAGCTGTTTTTT
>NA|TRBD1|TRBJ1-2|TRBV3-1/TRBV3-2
CASSQRGLWGYTF
TGTGCCAGCAGCCAAAGGGGGCTGTGGGGCTACACCTTC
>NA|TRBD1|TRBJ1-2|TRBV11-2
CASSLSQGAHGYTF
TGTGCCAGCAGCTTGTCCCAGGGGGCGCACGGCTACACCTTC
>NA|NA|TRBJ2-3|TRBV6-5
CASSYGGQRGDTQYF
TGTGCCAGCAGTTACGGCGGACAGCGAGGAGATACGCAGTATTTT
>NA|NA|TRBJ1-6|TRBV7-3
CASSLLGGPLHF
TGTGCCAGCAGCTTATTAGGCGGACCCCTCCACTTT
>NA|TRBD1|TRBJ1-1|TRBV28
CASSSGQGNAFF
TGTGCCAGCAGTTCCGGACAGGGCAATGCTTTCTTT
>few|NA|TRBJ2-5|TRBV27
CASSPTGWETQYF
TGTGCCAGCAGCCCTACAGGGTGGGAGACCCAGTACTTC